This T cell receptor (beta chain) derives from a study of cytomegalovirus exposure and HLA in healthy donors. In the PCR, 60 Vbeta and 13 Jbeta primers were used. The repertoire was sequenced with immunoSEQ multiplex PCR; TCRdb's copy has only in-frame clones and lacks some. The data show roughly 130,000 clones, over 60% seen once. The ends lost 10 bases at V and 5 bases at J; junction bases unmatched: 4. CDR3 length: 13 residues. Germline CDR1 LGHNT, CDR2 FRNRAP. This receptor was identified in a man aged 18 to 30 in good health and CMV-seronegative. This chain joins TRBV12-5 and TRBJ2-2; 10 nucleotides match TRBD2. Sequenced sample: PBMCs. CDR3 residues: CAKALAGTGELFF. CDR3 bases: TGTGCTAAAGCACTAGCGGGGACCGGGGAGCTGTTTTTT.